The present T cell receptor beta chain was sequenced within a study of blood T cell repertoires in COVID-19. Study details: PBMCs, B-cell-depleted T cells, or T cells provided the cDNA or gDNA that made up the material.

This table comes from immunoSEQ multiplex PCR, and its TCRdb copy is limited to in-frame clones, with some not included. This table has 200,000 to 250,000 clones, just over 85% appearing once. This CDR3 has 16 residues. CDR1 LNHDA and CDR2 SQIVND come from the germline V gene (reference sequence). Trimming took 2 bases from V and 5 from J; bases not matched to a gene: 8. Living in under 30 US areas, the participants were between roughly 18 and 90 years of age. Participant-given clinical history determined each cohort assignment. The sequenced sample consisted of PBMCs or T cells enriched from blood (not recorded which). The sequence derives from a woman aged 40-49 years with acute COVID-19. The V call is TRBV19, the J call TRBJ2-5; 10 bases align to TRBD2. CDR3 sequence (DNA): TGTGCCAGTAGTATAATGGCTAGCGGGGGCGGCGAGACCCAGTACTTC. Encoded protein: CASSIMASGGGETQYF.